This TCR beta chain was documented in a study of T cells expressing NK-cell markers. Study details: HCMV seropositivity marked most of the eight sequenced donors; one was seronegative.

Germline V gene lookup returns CDR1 SGHRS and CDR2 YFSETQ. The CDR3 length is 14 residues. Note on this clonotype: Antigen specificity is unknown.

TCRdb reprocessed the 5' RACE reads, with one entry per CDR3 protein and no DNA. In all, the sample yields almost 450,000 distinct CDR3 sequences. Study-wide findings and caveats: Several donors likewise had their CD3+CD56-NKG2C+ fraction led by these clonotypes. Dominant NKG2C+ clonotypes in about six donors made up roughly 1.0-7.0% of CD8+ T cells.

This receptor was obtained from a woman aged 18 to 69 in good health. Source material: blood T cells: a sorted CD56 or NKG2C T cell subset, CD4+ or CD8+ T cells, or bulk PBMC T cells (not recorded which). This chain connects TRBV5-1 to TRBJ2-1; TCRdb outputs TRBD1, but without DNA this stays unchecked. CDR3: CASSVGQGTNEQFF.